This TCR beta chain was identified during a study of blood T cell repertoires in COVID-19. Study-level background: Some COVID-19 samples were acute and others convalescent; all came from the United States, Italy and Spain. Sources were T cells, B-cell-depleted T cells, or PBMCs; the material itself was cDNA or gDNA.

Deletions cut 6 bases from V and 2 bases from J, with 9 bases between. CDR1 is SQVTM and CDR2 is ANQGSEA in the germline V gene. The CDR3 runs to 12 residues. Authors' data handling: Estimation of nucleated cell counts relied on the amplification of reference gene primers. This table comes from immunoSEQ multiplex PCR, and its TCRdb copy is limited to in-frame clones, with some not included. The DNA was the basis for D and trimming; V, J and clone size are from that table. The profile shows about 83,000 clones, approximately 86% of them singletons. The rearrangement joins TRBV29-1 to TRBJ2-3; D not resolved. Sequencing was carried out using peripheral blood. This TCR was recovered from an older man with active or convalescent COVID-19. CDR3 sequence: CSVVFSTDTQYF. As DNA, the CDR3 is TGCAGCGTCGTGTTTTCCACAGATACGCAGTATTTT.